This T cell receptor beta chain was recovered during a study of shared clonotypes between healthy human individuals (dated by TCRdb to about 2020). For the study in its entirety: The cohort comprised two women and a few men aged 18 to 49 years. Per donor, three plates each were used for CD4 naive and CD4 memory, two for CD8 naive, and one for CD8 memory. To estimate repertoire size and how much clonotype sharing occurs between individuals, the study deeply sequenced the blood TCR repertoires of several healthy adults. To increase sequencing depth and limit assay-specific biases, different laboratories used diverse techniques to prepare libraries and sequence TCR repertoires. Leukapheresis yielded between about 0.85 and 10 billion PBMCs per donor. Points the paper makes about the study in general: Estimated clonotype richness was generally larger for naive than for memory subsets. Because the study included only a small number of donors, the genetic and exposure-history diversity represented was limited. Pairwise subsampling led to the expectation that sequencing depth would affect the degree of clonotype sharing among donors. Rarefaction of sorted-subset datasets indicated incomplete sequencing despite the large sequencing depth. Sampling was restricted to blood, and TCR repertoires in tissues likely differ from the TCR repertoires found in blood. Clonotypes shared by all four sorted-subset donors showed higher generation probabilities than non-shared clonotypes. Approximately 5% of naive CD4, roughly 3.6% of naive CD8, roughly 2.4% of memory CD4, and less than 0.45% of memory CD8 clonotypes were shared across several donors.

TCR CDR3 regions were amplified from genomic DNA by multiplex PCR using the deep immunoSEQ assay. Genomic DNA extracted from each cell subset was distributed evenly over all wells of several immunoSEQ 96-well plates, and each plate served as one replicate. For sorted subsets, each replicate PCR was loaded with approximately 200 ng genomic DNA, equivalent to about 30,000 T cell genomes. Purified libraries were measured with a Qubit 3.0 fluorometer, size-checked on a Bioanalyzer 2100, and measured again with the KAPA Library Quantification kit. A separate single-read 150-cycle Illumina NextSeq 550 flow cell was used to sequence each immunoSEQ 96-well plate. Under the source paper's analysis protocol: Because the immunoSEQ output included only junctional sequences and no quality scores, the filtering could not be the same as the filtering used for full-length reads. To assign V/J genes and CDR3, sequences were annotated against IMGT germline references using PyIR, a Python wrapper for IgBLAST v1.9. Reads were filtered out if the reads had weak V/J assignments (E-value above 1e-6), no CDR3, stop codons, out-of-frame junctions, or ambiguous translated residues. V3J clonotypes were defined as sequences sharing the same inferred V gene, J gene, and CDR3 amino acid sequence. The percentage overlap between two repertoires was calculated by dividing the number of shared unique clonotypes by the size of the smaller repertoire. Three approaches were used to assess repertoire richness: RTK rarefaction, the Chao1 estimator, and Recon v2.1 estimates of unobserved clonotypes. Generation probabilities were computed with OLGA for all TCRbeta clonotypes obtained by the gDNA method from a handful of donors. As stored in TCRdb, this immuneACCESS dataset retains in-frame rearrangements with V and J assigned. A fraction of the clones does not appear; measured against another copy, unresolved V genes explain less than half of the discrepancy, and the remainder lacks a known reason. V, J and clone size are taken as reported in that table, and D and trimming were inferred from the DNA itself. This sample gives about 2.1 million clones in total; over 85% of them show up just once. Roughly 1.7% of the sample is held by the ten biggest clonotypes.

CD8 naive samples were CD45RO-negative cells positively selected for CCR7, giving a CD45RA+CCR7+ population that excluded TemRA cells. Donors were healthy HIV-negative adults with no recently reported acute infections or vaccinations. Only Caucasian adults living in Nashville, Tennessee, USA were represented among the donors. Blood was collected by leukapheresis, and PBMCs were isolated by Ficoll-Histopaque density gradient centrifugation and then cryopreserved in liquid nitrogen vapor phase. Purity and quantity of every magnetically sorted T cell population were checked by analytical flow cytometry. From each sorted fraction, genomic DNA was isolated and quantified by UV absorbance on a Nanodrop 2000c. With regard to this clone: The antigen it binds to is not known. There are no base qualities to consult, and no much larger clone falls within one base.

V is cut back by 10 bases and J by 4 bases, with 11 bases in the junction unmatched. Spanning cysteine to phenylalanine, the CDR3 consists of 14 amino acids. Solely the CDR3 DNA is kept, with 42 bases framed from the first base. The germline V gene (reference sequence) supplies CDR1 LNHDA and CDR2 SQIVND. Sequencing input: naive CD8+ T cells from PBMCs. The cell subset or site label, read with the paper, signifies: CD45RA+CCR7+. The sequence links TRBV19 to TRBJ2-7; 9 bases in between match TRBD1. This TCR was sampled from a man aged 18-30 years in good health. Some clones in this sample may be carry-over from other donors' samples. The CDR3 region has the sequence CATKSGTGTYEQYF. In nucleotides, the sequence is TGTGCCACCAAATCCGGGACAGGGACGTACGAGCAGTACTTC.